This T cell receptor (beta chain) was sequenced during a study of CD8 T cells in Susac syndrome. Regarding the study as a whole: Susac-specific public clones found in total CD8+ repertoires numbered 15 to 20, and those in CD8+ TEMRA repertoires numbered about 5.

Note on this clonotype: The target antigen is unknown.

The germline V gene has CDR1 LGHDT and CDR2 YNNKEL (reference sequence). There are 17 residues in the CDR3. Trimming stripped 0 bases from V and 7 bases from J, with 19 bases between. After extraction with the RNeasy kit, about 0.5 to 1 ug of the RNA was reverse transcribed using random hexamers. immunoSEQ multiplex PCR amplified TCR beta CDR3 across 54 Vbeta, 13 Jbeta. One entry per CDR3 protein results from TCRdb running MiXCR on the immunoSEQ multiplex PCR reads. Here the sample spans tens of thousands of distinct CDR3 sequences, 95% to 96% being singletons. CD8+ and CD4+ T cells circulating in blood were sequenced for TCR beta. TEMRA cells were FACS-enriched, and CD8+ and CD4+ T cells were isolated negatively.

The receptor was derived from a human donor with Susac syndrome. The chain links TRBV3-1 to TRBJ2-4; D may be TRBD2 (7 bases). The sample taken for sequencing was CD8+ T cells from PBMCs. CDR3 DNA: TGTGCCAGCAGCCAAGATTGGGGCGGGGGCTCCAGGAACATTCAGTACTTC. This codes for CASSQDWGGGSRNIQYF.